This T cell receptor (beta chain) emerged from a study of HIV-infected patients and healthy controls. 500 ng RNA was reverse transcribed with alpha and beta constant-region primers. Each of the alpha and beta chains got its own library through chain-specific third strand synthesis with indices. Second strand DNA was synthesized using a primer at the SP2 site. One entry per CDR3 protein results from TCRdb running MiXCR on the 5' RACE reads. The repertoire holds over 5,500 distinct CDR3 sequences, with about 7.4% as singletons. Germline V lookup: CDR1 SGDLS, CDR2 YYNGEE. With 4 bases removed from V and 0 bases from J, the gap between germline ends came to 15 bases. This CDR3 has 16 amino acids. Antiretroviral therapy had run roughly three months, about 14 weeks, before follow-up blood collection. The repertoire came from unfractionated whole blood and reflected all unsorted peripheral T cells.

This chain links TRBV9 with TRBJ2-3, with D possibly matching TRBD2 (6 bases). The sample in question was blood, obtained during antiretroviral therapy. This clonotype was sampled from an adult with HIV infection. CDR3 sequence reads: CASSKLARGSTDTQYF. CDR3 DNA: TGTGCCAGCAGCAAATTGGCCCGGGGGAGCACAGATACGCAGTATTTT.